These 27 T cell receptor beta chains came from one sample sequenced in a study of blood T cell repertoires in COVID-19. Produced via immunoSEQ multiplex PCR; TCRdb's table is partial and in-frame only. Among 200,000 to 250,000 clones listed, roughly nine tenths were seen once. Source material: peripheral blood. These receptors were collected from a woman aged 18-29 years who had recovered from COVID-19.

The gene calls are TRBV9 and TRBJ1-3; 7 nucleotides align to TRBD1. CDR3 length: 15 amino acids. The V and J ends lost 4 bases and 0 bases, in that order; junction bases with no gene match: 4. Germline CDR1 and CDR2: SGDLS and YYNGEE. CDR3 amino acids: CASSRTGYSGNTIYF. The CDR3 nucleotides read TGTGCCAGCAGCAGGACAGGCTACTCTGGAAACACCATATATTTT.

The chain is built from TRBV18 and TRBJ2-3, with 7 bases fitting TRBD1. Germline V gene data show CDR1 as KGHSH and CDR2 as LQKENI. V gave up 6 bases and J gave up 7 bases; unmatched junction bases: 7. CDR3 length: 13 amino acids. In DNA, the CDR3 is TGTGCCAGCTCGCCCGAACAGGGGAATACGCAGTATTTT. Translating gives CASSPEQGNTQYF. Based on the CDR3 plus reference TRBV18 and TRBJ2-3, the full variable domain is NAGVMQNPRHLVRRRGQEARLRCSPMKGHSHVYWYRQLPEEGLKFMVYLQKENIIDESGMPKERFSAEFPKEGPSILRIQQVVRGDSAAYFCASSPEQGNTQYFGPGTRLTVL.

The chain uses TRBV13 and TRBJ2-5; possibly TRBD2 for D (6 bases). V gave up 6 bases and J gave up 2 bases, with 16 bases separating them. Germline V gives CDR1 PRHDT, CDR2 FYEKMQ (reference sequence). CDR3 length: 15 residues. The CDR3 sequence is CASSPPREKQETQYF. The DNA of the CDR3 is TGTGCCAGCAGTCCCCCCCGGGAGAAACAAGAGACCCAGTACTTC.

The chain employs TRBV4-1 and TRBJ2-1; 8 nucleotides line up with TRBD2. Germline trimming cut 0 bases from V and 4 bases from J; bases unmatched to any gene: 8. Germline loops: CDR1 MGHRA, CDR2 YSYEKL. The CDR3 is made up of 17 amino acids. The CDR3 DNA sequence: TGCGCCAGCAGCCAAGATAGGATAGCGGGACCTTACAATGAGCAGTTCTTC. Amino acids: CASSQDRIAGPYNEQFF.

As DNA, the CDR3 is TGTGCCAGCAGCGTAGCGCCCGGGGGATCCTACGAGCAGTACTTC. It specifies CASSVAPGGSYEQYF. This rearrangement joins TRBV9 to TRBJ2-7; TRBD2 might be the D (6 bases). CDR3 length: 15 amino acids. CDR1 SGDLS and CDR2 YYNGEE come from the germline V gene. Trimming took off 0 bases at V and 1 base at J, with 11 bases between the two ends.

This chain uses TRBV29-1 with TRBJ2-1; no reliable D call. Germline-derived CDR1 and CDR2 are SQVTM and ANQGSEA. This CDR3 has 10 residues. The V end lost 7 bases, the J end lost 5 bases, and 6 bases lay between the germline ends. The CDR3 DNA sequence: TGCAGCGGCCAGGACAATGAGCAGTTCTTC. Residues: CSGQDNEQFF.

The J gene is TRBJ1-1, the V gene TRBV6-5; D may be TRBD1 (6 bases). The CDR3 is made up of 16 amino acids. Germline-derived CDR1 and CDR2 are MNHEY and SVGAGI. The V and J ends lost 0 bases and 0 bases respectively, with 11 bases between them. CDR3 bases: TGTGCCAGCAGTTACTCGATTGGACAGATGAACACTGAAGCTTTCTTT. Its protein is CASSYSIGQMNTEAFF.

J is TRBJ1-2 and V is TRBV7-2; 8 nucleotides match TRBD1. The junction had 8 bases not matched to a gene; V was cut back by 8 bases and J by 0 bases. The CDR3 spans 15 residues. Germline assignment: CDR1 SGHTA and CDR2 FQGNSA. CDR3 protein: CASGRGLISNYGYTF. CDR3 in DNA: TGTGCCAGCGGCAGGGGGCTGATTTCTAACTATGGCTACACCTTC.

The chain has TRBV10-3 and TRBJ2-1, with D perhaps matching TRBD2 (5 bases). CDR3 length equals 15 residues. The germline gives CDR1 ENHRY, CDR2 SYGVKD. V dropped 0 bases and J dropped 1 base, with 7 bases sitting between them. CDR3 region: CAISESSGSYNEQFF. Here the CDR3 DNA reads TGTGCCATCAGTGAGTCGAGCGGTTCCTACAATGAGCAGTTCTTC.

This chain uses TRBV7-2 with TRBJ2-1; TRBD2 matches at 13 bases. The CDR3 length is 16 residues. CDR1 and CDR2 (germline): SGHTA, FQGNSA. With V trimmed by 6 bases and J by 8 bases, 10 bases remained unmatched. Here the CDR3 reads CASSRKGTSGNDEQFF. The DNA of the CDR3 is TGTGCCAGCAGTCGAAAAGGGACTAGCGGGAACGATGAGCAGTTCTTC.

The chain carries TRBV29-1 and TRBJ1-2, with a tentative D call TRBD1 (5 bases). This CDR3 spans 14 amino acids. Germline CDR1 and CDR2: SQVTM and ANQGSEA. Trimming cost V 7 bases and J 2 bases, with 17 bases left between them. The CDR3 nucleotides are TGCAGCGCCTTGGGGGGGGAAGTAAACTATGGCTACACCTTC. It is translated as CSALGGEVNYGYTF.

This sequence joins TRBV30 and TRBJ1-4; D might be TRBD1 (6 bases). Germline assignment: CDR1 GTSNPN and CDR2 SVGIG (reference sequence). The CDR3 covers 13 residues. Between the trimmed V and J ends, which lost 2 bases and 2 bases, there was a span of 6 bases. The DNA for the CDR3 is TGTGCCTGGAGTACAGGGACTAATGAAAAACTGTTTTTT. Its protein is CAWSTGTNEKLFF.

A few counts support this clone. The rearrangement joins TRBV7-3 to TRBJ1-6; D might be TRBD1 (5 bases). Looked up from germline, CDR1 is SGHTA and CDR2 is FQGTGA. Trimming took 2 bases from V and 7 from J, leaving 9 bases between them. The CDR3 has 14 residues. The CDR3 here is CASSLVRENSPLHF. The CDR3 nucleotides are TGTGCCAGCAGCTTAGTCAGGGAAAATTCACCCCTCCACTTT.

The chain uses TRBV11-2 and TRBJ2-7; D is unclear. Trimming removed 4 bases at V and 2 bases at J, with 9 bases between. The CDR3 sequence is 13 residues long. Germline V gives CDR1 SGHAT, CDR2 FQNNGV. CDR3 DNA sequence: TGTGCCAGCAGCTCTGGCGGCCCCTACGAGCAGTACTTC. Its translation is CASSSGGPYEQYF.

There are a few counts of this clone. The rearrangement links TRBV2 to TRBJ2-7; TRBD2 matches 7 bases. V was pared by 4 bases and J by 4 bases, with 10 bases of the junction left unmatched. The CDR3 covers 15 residues. The V gene's germline CDR1 is SNHLY and CDR2 FYNNEI. The CDR3 loop reads CASSGFLRERYEQYF. The CDR3, as DNA: TGTGCCAGCAGTGGTTTCCTGCGGGAGAGGTACGAGCAGTACTTC.

The genes are TRBV14 and TRBJ1-1; TRBD1 might be the D (5 bases). The CDR3 is 15 amino acids. Germline V CDR1 and CDR2: SGHDN, FVKESK. Trimming shortened V by 3 bases and J by 3 bases, and 14 bases separated the two germline ends. CDR3 sequence (DNA): TGTGCCAGCAGCCATCTTGGAGGGGCGCACACTGAAGCTTTCTTT. Its translation: CASSHLGGAHTEAFF.

The V call is TRBV7-2, the J call TRBJ1-1; 12 bases are shared with TRBD1. The germline gives CDR1 SGHTA, CDR2 FQGNSA. J was trimmed by 5 bases and V by 5 bases; bases with no gene match: 6. This CDR3 is built from 15 residues. CDR3 in amino acids: CASSRDRGRGTEAFF. CDR3 nucleotides: TGTGCCAGCAGCCGGGACAGGGGGCGAGGGACTGAAGCTTTCTTT.

On this clone: Germline is not matched at one junction end, which may reflect a read error. V usage is TRBV7-2 and J usage is TRBJ1-4, with D perhaps matching TRBD1 (6 bases). Germline V gene sequence: CDR1 SGHTA, CDR2 FQGNSA. There are 15 residues in the CDR3. CDR3 amino acids: CASSLKTGTDEKLFF. The DNA of the CDR3 is TGTGCCAGCAGCCTTAAGACAGGAACTGATGAAAAACTGTTTTTT.

Written as DNA, the CDR3 is TGCGCCAGCAGCCAAGAAGAGGGCGCTGGCGTTGGCAACACCATATATTTT. Protein sequence: CASSQEEGAGVGNTIYF. The genes are TRBV4-1 and TRBJ1-3; D is uncertain. This CDR3 comprises 17 residues. In germline, CDR1 is MGHRA, CDR2 YSYEKL. V was cut by 0 bases and J by 7 bases, with 19 bases left in between.

The genes are TRBV4-1 and TRBJ2-1; D possibly corresponds to TRBD2 (5 bases). The V end was cut by 0 bases, the J end by 4 bases, with 16 bases between. Looked up from germline, CDR1 is MGHRA and CDR2 is YSYEKL. This CDR3 is built from 17 residues. The DNA for the CDR3 is TGCGCCAGCAGCCAAGATCCGACTATCCACTCATACAATGAGCAGTTCTTC. Translation gives CASSQDPTIHSYNEQFF.

The chain recombines TRBV18 with TRBJ2-7; perhaps TRBD2 as D (6 bases). The CDR3 sequence is 15 residues long. Looked up from germline, CDR1 is KGHSH and CDR2 is LQKENI. Trimming removed 0 bases from V and 2 bases from J, with 11 bases in between. The CDR3 region has the DNA TGTGCCAGCTCACCACCGCGGGGATGGGCCTACGAGCAGTACTTC. As protein: CASSPPRGWAYEQYF.

This CDR3 is CAWKQGYEQYF. The CDR3 nucleotides read TGTGCCTGGAAACAGGGCTACGAGCAGTACTTC. The chain is built from TRBV30 and TRBJ2-7; tentatively, D is TRBD1 (6 bases). Germline CDR1 is GTSNPN and CDR2 is SVGIG (reference sequence). The V gene lost 4 bases and the J gene lost 3 bases, with 7 bases spanning the gap. CDR3 length equals 11 residues.

The rearrangement uses TRBV3-1 (or the pseudogene TRBV3-2) and TRBJ2-5, with TRBD2 as a possible D gene (6 bases). V gave up 3 bases and J gave up 5 bases, with 13 bases separating them. This CDR3 comprises 14 residues. Per the germline V gene, CDR1 is LGHDT and CDR2 is YNNKEL (reference sequence). In DNA, the CDR3 is TGTGCCAGCAGCCAGAGGACTGGGGGGGAGACCCAGTACTTC. It is translated as CASSQRTGGETQYF.

This clone has only one observation. The rearrangement links TRBV6-5 to TRBJ1-6; 9 bases line up with TRBD1. With 4 bases clipped from V and 7 bases from J, the junction kept 5 bases outside the gene matches. Germline V gives CDR1 MNHEY, CDR2 SVGAGI. This CDR3 is 15 amino acids long. CDR3 nucleotide sequence: TGTGCCAGCAGTTTCGGGGGGACAGGGAATTCACCCCTCCACTTT. It encodes CASSFGGTGNSPLHF.

The rearrangement links TRBV10-3 to TRBJ2-1; 12 bases match TRBD1. This CDR3 spans 16 amino acids. Trimming at V came to 2 bases and at J to 7 bases, leaving 6 bases not matched to a gene. Germline loops: CDR1 ENHRY, CDR2 SYGVKD. The DNA for the CDR3 is TGTGCCATCAGTGAGAGGGGACAGGGGGCGGATAATGAGCAGTTCTTC. Protein: CAISERGQGADNEQFF.

V usage is TRBV6-5 and J usage is TRBJ2-2; D call uncertain. Trimming left V 0 bases short and J 8 bases short, with 10 bases between. This CDR3 is 14 amino acids long. Germline loops: CDR1 MNHEY, CDR2 SVGAGI. The CDR3 sequence is CASSYSRKLGELFF. In DNA form, the CDR3 reads TGTGCCAGCAGTTACTCGAGGAAGTTGGGGGAGCTGTTTTTT.

The chain recombines TRBV7-9 with TRBJ1-4; D uncertain. Germline V gives CDR1 SEHNR, CDR2 FQNEAQ (reference sequence). CDR3 size: 13 residues. Trimming pared 9 bases from V and 4 bases from J, leaving 12 bases between. The CDR3 spells CASTLGDNEKLFF. The CDR3 DNA reads as TGTGCCAGTACCCTCGGGGATAATGAAAAACTGTTTTTT.